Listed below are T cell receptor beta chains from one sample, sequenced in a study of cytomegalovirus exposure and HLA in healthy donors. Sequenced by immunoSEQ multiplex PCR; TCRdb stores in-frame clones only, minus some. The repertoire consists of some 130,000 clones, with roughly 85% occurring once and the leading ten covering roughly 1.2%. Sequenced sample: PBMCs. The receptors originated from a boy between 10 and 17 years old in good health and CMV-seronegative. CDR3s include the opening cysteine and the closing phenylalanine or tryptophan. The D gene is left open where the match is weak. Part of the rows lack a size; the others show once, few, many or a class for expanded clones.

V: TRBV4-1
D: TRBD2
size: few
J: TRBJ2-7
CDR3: CASSQVGRAGGEQYF
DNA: TGCGCCAGCAGCCAGGTGGGCCGAGCGGGAGGCGAGCAGTACTTC

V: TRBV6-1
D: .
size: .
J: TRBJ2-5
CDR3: CASRDSSLGETQYF
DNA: TGTGCCAGCAGGGACTCGAGCTTAGGGGAGACCCAGTACTTC

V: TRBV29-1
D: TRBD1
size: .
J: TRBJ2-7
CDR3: CSVELQDRVNINEQYF
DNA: TGCAGCGTTGAACTCCAAGACAGGGTAAACATAAACGAGCAGTACTTC

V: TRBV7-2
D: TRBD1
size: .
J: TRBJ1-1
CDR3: CASSPDRGRPGTEAFF
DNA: TGTGCCAGCAGCCCCGACAGGGGGCGTCCGGGGACTGAAGCTTTCTTT

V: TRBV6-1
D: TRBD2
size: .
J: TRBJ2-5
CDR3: CASSEDRRTSGSVETQYF
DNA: TGTGCCAGCAGTGAAGACCGGCGGACTAGCGGGAGCGTGGAGACCCAGTACTTC

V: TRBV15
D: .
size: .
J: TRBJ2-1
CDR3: CATSRVTGVGNEQFF
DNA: TGTGCCACCAGCAGAGTAACGGGGGTAGGCAATGAGCAGTTCTTC

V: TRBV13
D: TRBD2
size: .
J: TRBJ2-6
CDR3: CASRAGGGSGANVLTF
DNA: TGTGCCAGCAGGGCGGGAGGGGGGTCTGGGGCCAACGTCCTGACTTTC

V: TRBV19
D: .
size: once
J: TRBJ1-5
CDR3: CASSSSSSNQPQHF
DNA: TGTGCCAGTAGTTCATCGAGTAGCAATCAGCCCCAGCATTTT

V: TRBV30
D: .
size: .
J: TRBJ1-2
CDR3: CAWGPGQLFYGYTF
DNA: TGTGCCTGGGGTCCAGGGCAATTATTCTATGGCTACACCTTC

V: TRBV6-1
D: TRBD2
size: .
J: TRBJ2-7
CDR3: CASSPAGAVEQYF
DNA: TGTGCCAGCAGCCCAGCGGGAGCAGTTGAGCAGTACTTC

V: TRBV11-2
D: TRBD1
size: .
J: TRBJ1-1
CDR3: CASSSGQGAVRDTEAFF
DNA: TGTGCCAGCAGCTCGGGACAGGGGGCGGTTAGGGACACTGAAGCTTTCTTT

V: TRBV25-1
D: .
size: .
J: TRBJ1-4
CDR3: CASSQGPVLGEKLFF
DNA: TGTGCCAGCAGTCAGGGGCCGGTTTTGGGTGAAAAACTGTTTTTT

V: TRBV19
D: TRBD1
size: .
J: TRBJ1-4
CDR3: CASSLDRGTYEKLFF
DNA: TGTGCCAGTAGCCTCGACAGGGGGACATACGAAAAACTGTTTTTT

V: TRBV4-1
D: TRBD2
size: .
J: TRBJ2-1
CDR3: CASSQYLAAGDEQFF
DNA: TGCGCCAGCAGCCAATACCTAGCGGCTGGCGATGAGCAGTTCTTC

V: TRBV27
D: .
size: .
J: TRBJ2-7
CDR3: CASSTRQVDGQYF
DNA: TGTGCCAGCAGTACTCGACAGGTAGACGGGCAGTACTTC

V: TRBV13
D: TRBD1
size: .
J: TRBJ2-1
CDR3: CASSAGTGGRNEQFF
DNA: TGTGCCAGCAGCGCCGGGACAGGGGGAAGGAATGAGCAGTTCTTC

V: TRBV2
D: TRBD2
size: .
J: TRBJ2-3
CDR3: CASKPGLAGGPGDTQYF
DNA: TGTGCCAGCAAGCCCGGACTAGCGGGTGGCCCAGGGGATACGCAGTATTTT

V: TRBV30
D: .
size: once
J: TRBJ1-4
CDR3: CAWSDGGPANEKLFF
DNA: TGTGCCTGGAGTGACGGAGGGCCAGCTAATGAAAAACTGTTTTTT

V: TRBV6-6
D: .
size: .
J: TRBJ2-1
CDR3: CASRNSSGRKQFF
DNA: TGTGCCAGCAGGAACAGTAGCGGACGGAAGCAGTTCTTC

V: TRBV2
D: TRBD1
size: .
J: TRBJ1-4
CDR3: CASRDRGTNEKLFF
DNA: TGTGCCAGCAGGGACAGGGGGACTAATGAAAAACTGTTTTTT

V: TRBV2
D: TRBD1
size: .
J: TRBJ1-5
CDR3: CASSETGQPQHF
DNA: TGTGCCAGCAGTGAGACAGGGCAGCCCCAGCATTTT

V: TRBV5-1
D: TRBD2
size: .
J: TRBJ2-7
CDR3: CASSLVGLAGASSYEQYF
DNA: TGCGCCAGCAGCTTGGTGGGACTAGCGGGGGCCAGCTCCTACGAGCAGTACTTC

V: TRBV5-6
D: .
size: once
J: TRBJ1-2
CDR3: CASSTPGPAGPHTF
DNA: TGTGCCAGCAGCACCCCCGGCCCGGCAGGGCCCCACACCTTC

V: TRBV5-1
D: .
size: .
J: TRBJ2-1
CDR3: CASSSGESYNEQFF
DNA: TGCGCCAGCAGCTCCGGAGAGTCCTACAATGAGCAGTTCTTC

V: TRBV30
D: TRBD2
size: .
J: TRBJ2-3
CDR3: CAWGRGDTQYF
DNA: TGTGCCTGGGGGAGGGGAGATACGCAGTATTTT

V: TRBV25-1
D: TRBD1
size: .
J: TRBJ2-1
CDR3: CASSAPDRGFAYNEQFF
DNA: TGTGCCAGCAGTGCGCCCGACAGGGGGTTCGCCTACAATGAGCAGTTCTTC

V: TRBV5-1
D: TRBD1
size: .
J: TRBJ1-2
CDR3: CASSLGGQGNGYTF
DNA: TGCGCCAGCAGCTTGGGTGGACAGGGGAATGGCTACACCTTC

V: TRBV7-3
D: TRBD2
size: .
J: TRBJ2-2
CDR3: CASSPGLAATGELFF
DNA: TGTGCCAGCAGCCCAGGACTAGCGGCCACCGGGGAGCTGTTTTTT

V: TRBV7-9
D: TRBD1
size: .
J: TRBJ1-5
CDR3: CASSLVPLTGSGSNQPQHF
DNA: TGTGCCAGCAGCTTAGTCCCTTTGACAGGGTCTGGCAGCAATCAGCCCCAGCATTTT

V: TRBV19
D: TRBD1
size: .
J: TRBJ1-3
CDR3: CASSPDRAQVSTIYF
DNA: TGTGCCAGTAGCCCTGACAGGGCTCAAGTCTCGACCATATATTTT

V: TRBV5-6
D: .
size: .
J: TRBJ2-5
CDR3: CASSYSNRQETQYF
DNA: TGTGCCAGCAGCTACAGCAATCGTCAAGAGACCCAGTACTTC

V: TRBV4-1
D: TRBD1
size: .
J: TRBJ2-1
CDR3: CASKGTGAYNEQFF
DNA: TGCGCCAGCAAGGGGACAGGGGCCTACAATGAGCAGTTCTTC

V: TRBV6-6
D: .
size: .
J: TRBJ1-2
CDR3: CATQGGSYGYTF
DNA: TGTGCCACACAGGGTGGGAGCTATGGCTACACCTTC

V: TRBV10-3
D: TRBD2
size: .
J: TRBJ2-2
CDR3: CAISEGTSGTGELFF
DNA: TGTGCCATCAGTGAGGGGACTAGCGGGACCGGGGAGCTGTTTTTT

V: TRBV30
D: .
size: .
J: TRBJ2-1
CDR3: CAWSPRRRDDEQFF
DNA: TGTGCCTGGAGTCCCCGGCGGAGGGACGATGAGCAGTTCTTC

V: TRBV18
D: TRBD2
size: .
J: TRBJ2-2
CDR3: CASSPAGAGELFF
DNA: TGTGCCAGCTCACCAGCGGGGGCCGGGGAGCTGTTTTTT

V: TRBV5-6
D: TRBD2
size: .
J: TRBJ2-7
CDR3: CASTRGVGTAAYEQYF
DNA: TGTGCCAGCACGCGGGGGGTAGGGACCGCAGCCTACGAGCAGTACTTC

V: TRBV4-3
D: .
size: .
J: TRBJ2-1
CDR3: CASSQELALSYNEQFF
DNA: TGCGCCAGCAGCCAAGAGCTGGCTCTCTCCTACAATGAGCAGTTCTTC

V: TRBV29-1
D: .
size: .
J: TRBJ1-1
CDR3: CSGLTVNTEAFF
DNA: TGCAGCGGTTTGACAGTGAACACTGAAGCTTTCTTT